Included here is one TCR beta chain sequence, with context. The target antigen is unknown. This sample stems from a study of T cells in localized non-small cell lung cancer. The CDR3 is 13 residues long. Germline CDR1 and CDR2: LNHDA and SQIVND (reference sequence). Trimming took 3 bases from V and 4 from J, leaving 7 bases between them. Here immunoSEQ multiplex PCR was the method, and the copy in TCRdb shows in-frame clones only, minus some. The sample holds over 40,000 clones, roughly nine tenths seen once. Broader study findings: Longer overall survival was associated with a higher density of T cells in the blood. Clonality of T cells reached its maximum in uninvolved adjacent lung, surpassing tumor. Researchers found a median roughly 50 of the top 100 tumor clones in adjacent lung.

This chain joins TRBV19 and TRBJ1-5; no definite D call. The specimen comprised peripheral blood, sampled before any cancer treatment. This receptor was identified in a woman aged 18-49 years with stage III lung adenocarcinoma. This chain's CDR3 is CASSIDLNQPQHF. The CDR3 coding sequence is TGTGCCAGTAGTATTGACCTGAATCAGCCCCAGCATTTT.